This T cell receptor beta chain comes out of a study of blood T cell repertoires in COVID-19. The data were produced by immunoSEQ multiplex PCR, yet TCRdb's version contains in-frame clones alone and is incomplete. The table shows 140,000 to 150,000 clones, with roughly three quarters occurring only once. The V end lost 4 bases, the J end lost 0 bases, and 12 bases lay between the germline ends. Germline V gene sequence: CDR1 PRHDT, CDR2 FYEKMQ (reference sequence). The CDR3 covers 15 residues. This receptor was taken from a woman aged 50 to 60 who had recovered from COVID-19. The sample consisted of PBMCs or T cells enriched from blood (not recorded which). The V and J genes are TRBV13 and TRBJ2-5; maybe TRBD2 (5 bases). This chain's CDR3 is CASSSRTAYQETQYF. For the CDR3, the DNA is TGTGCCAGCAGCTCCCGGACTGCGTACCAAGAGACCCAGTACTTC.